These 14 T cell receptor beta chains share one sample of origin, sequenced in a study of T cell repertoires in cytomegalovirus infection. TCRdb ran MiXCR on the reads and lists one entry per CDR3 protein. Seen here are around 430,000 distinct CDR3 sequences, roughly 43% observed once, and the top ten hold around 45%. These TCRs' antigens remain unknown. The specimen was cultured PBMCs, collected from culture after CMV antigen stimulation. The receptors shown here come from a human donor in good health (CMV status not recorded). Some clones in this sample may be carry-over from other donors' samples.

This clonotype was recorded only once. The chain links TRBV11-2 to TRBJ2-1; 15 bases match TRBD2. This CDR3 region has 17 residues. V shed 4 bases and J 9 bases; nucleotides not matched to a gene: 10. The germline V gene has CDR1 SGHAT and CDR2 FQNNGV. CDR3 bases: TGTGCCAGCAGCTCTAGCGGACTAGCGGGGGGGCCTGGTGAGCAGTTCTTC. Protein sequence: CASSSSGLAGGPGEQFF.

The CDR3 is CASSQVGNKPQHF. CDR3 coding DNA: TGCGCCAGCAGCCAAGTAGGAAATAAGCCCCAGCATTTT. This chain links TRBV4-3 with TRBJ1-5; D gene ambiguous. V lost 1 base, J lost 8 bases, and 9 bases lay in between. From germline, CDR1 is LGHNA and CDR2 YSLEER. This CDR3 has 13 residues.

This clonotype has a handful of counts. The chain recombines TRBV5-4 with TRBJ2-3; TRBD2 matches 15 bases. J was trimmed by 6 bases and V by 4 bases; bases with no gene match: 12. The CDR3 totals 18 residues. Per germline, CDR1 SGHNT and CDR2 YYREEE (reference sequence). The CDR3 DNA is TGTGCCAGCAGCCCGGGACTAGCGGGAGGCACTCGCAAGGATACGCAGTATTTT. This sequence encodes CASSPGLAGGTRKDTQYF.

This chain connects TRBV7-2 to TRBJ2-3; D gene uncertain. CDR1 is SGHTA and CDR2 is FQGNSA in the germline V gene. Trimming left V 7 bases short and J 3 bases short, with 17 bases between. This CDR3 contains 15 residues. CDR3 in amino acids: CASNSVRVGTDTQYF. The CDR3 nucleotides read TGTGCCAGCAACTCCGTGCGTGTGGGAACAGATACGCAGTATTTT.

This clonotype was seen more than once but under ten times. The chain links TRBV7-2 to TRBJ2-1; D not certain. Trimming left V 5 bases short and J 5 bases short, with 19 bases between. This CDR3 is 16 amino acids long. CDR1 is SGHTA, CDR2 FQGNSA, per germline. Written as DNA, the CDR3 is TGTGCCAGCAGCCGAACCCCAGGTTACCCTGACAATGAGCAGTTCTTC. Its translation: CASSRTPGYPDNEQFF.

The J gene is TRBJ2-1, the V gene TRBV6-5, with 9 bases aligning to TRBD1. The CDR3 sequence is 14 residues long. CDR1 and CDR2 (germline): MNHEY, SVGAGI. The V segment lost 5 bases and the J segment 6 bases; nucleotides outside the gene matches: 5. The CDR3 DNA reads as TGTGCCAGCAGTGGGGGACAGGGACCCAATGAGCAGTTCTTC. Amino acids: CASSGGQGPNEQFF.

This chain connects TRBV7-2 to TRBJ2-1, with D maybe TRBD2 (6 bases). Looked up from germline, CDR1 is SGHTA and CDR2 is FQGNSA. The CDR3 is 15 residues long. The V end lost 5 bases, the J end lost 6 bases, and 17 bases lay between the germline ends. CDR3 in DNA: TGTGCCAGCAGCCGACTAACGGGAGTGGGCAATGAGCAGTTCTTC. It codes for CASSRLTGVGNEQFF.

The V call is TRBV20-1, the J call TRBJ1-5, with no clear D. V was shortened by 2 bases and J by 7 bases, with 9 bases between the two germline ends. Germline V gene data show CDR1 as DFQATT and CDR2 as SNEGSKA (reference sequence). The CDR3 spans 12 residues. The CDR3 nucleotides read TGCAGTGCTAGACAGGCCGGCCAGCCCCAGCATTTT. It encodes CSARQAGQPQHF.

This clonotype appeared a few times. The gene calls are TRBV19 and TRBJ1-2, with TRBD1 matching 7 bases. Germline CDR1 LNHDA, CDR2 SQIVND (reference sequence). The CDR3 is made up of 15 amino acids. With 3 bases clipped from V and 6 bases from J, the junction kept 10 bases outside the gene matches. CDR3 sequence reads: CASSIGRTGLDGYTF. DNA of the CDR3: TGTGCCAGTAGTATCGGGAGGACAGGTCTCGATGGCTACACCTTC.

The sample holds a few counts of this clonotype. The genes are TRBV24-1 and TRBJ1-2; 7 positions agree with TRBD1. This CDR3 comprises 14 residues. Per the germline V gene, CDR1 is KGHDR and CDR2 is SFDVKD. The V segment lost 3 bases and the J segment 2 bases; nucleotides outside the gene matches: 2. The CDR3 here is CATSDPGQNYGYTF. The DNA of the CDR3 is TGTGCCACCAGTGATCCGGGACAGAACTATGGCTACACCTTC.

This clonotype came up once. The chain has TRBV9 and TRBJ1-2; TRBD1 matches 9 bases. V was pared by 5 bases and J by 3 bases, with 8 bases of the junction left unmatched. CDR1 and CDR2 (germline): SGDLS, YYNGEE. The CDR3 is 15 amino acids. CDR3 nucleotides: TGTGCCAGCAGTCCGGGACAGGGCTATGACTATGGCTACACCTTC. Encoded protein: CASSPGQGYDYGYTF.

The gene calls are TRBV10-3 and TRBJ1-1; D remains unclear. The V gene's germline CDR1 is ENHRY and CDR2 SYGVKD. V was cut by 7 bases and J by 0 bases, with 9 bases left in between. CDR3 size: 13 residues. The CDR3 reads CAIIDELNTEAFF. In nucleotides, the CDR3 is TGTGCCATCATTGATGAGCTGAACACTGAAGCTTTCTTT.

The J gene is TRBJ2-3, the V gene TRBV12-3 or TRBV12-4, with a possible D match to TRBD1 (6 bases). This CDR3 spans 15 amino acids. The V and J ends lost 6 bases and 2 bases respectively, with 15 bases between them. The DNA of the CDR3 is TGTGCCAGCAGGGGGGCCCTAGGGGTCACAGATACGCAGTATTTT. Translated, it gives CASRGALGVTDTQYF.

The gene calls are TRBV28 and TRBJ1-6; a weak D match, TRBD1 (5 bases). V was clipped by 2 bases and J by 5 bases, with 7 bases between them. CDR3 length equals 14 residues. CDR1 and CDR2 (germline): MDHEN, SYDVKM. Written as DNA, the CDR3 is TGTGCCAGCAGTTTACTCAGGGATAATTCACCCCTCCACTTT. Amino acids: CASSLLRDNSPLHF.